This T cell receptor (beta chain) was captured in a study of beta chain features in type 1 diabetes. Study at large: All samples combined gave roughly 110,000,000 sorted cells for examination.

Only a few counts were recorded for this clone. Its specificity is not known. The sequenced template was cDNA made from the entire isolated RNA. The assay was immunoSEQ multiplex PCR, and TCRdb's table has in-frame clones only and misses some. This sample yields about 210,000 clones, of which roughly a tenth are seen a single time; roughly 1.4% belongs to the top ten. V was pared by 1 base and J by 8 bases, with 11 bases between. The germline V gene encodes CDR1 MNHEY and CDR2 SMNVEV (reference sequence). There are 13 residues in the CDR3. Study findings and constraints: PCR might pick shorter templates more often, in the same way for patients and controls.

Material for sequencing was central memory CD4+ T cells from blood. The receptor's source is a man between 18 and 29 years old in good health. The rearrangement joins TRBV27 to TRBJ1-2; D may be TRBD1 (5 bases). The CDR3 region is CASSLFGAGGYTF. The CDR3 region has the DNA TGTGCCAGCAGTTTATTTGGGGCGGGGGGCTACACCTTC.